This TCR beta chain was captured by sequencing in a study of blood T cell repertoires in COVID-19. TCRdb keeps only in-frame clones here, not all; method: immunoSEQ multiplex PCR. The data hold about 150,000 clones, with 76% observed a single time. The germline CDR1 and CDR2 sequences are SGHTA and FQGTGA. V lost 5 bases, J lost 0 bases, and 10 bases lay in between. The CDR3 consists of 14 residues. The chain has TRBV7-3 and TRBJ1-2; D call uncertain. Sequencing was carried out using peripheral blood. This TCR derives from a woman of 80 years or more with acute or convalescent COVID-19. CDR3 sequence: CASSPGRSNYGYTF. CDR3 bases: TGTGCCAGCAGCCCTGGGAGATCTAACTATGGCTACACCTTC.